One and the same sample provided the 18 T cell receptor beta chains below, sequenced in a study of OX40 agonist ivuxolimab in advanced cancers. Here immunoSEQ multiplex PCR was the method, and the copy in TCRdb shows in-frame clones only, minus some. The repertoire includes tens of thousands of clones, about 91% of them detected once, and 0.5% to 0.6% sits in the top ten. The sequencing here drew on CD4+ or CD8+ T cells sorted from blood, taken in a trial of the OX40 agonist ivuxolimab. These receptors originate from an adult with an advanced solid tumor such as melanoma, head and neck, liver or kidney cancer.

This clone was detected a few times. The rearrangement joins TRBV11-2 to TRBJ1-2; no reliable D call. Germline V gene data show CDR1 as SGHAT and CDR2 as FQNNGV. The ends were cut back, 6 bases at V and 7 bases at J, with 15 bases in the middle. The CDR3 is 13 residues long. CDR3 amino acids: CASRPPGSSGYTF. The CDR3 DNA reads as TGTGCCAGCAGACCCCCGGGTAGTAGTGGCTACACCTTC.

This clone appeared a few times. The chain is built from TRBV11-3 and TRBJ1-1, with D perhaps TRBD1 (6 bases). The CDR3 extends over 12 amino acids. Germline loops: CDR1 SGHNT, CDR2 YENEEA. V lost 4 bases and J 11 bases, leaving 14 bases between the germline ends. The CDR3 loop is CASSSNRGDAFF. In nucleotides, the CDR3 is TGTGCCAGCAGCTCCAATAGGGGGGACGCTTTCTTT.

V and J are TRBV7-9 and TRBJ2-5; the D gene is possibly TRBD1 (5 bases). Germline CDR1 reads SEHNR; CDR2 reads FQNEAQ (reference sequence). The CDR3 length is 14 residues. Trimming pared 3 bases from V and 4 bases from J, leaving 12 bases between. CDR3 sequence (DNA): TGTGCCAGCAGCTTTGGGCAGGGTCGAGAGACCCAGTACTTC. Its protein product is CASSFGQGRETQYF.

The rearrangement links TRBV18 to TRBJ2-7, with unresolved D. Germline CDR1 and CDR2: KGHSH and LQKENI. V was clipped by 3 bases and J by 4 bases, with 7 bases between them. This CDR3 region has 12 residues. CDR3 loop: CASSPRPYEQYF. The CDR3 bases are TGTGCCAGCTCACCCCGGCCTTACGAGCAGTACTTC.

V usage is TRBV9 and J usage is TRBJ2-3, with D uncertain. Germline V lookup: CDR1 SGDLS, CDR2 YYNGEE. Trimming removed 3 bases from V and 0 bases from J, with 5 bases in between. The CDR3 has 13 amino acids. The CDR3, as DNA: TGTGCCAGCAGCGCCCTCAGCACAGATACGCAGTATTTT. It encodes CASSALSTDTQYF.

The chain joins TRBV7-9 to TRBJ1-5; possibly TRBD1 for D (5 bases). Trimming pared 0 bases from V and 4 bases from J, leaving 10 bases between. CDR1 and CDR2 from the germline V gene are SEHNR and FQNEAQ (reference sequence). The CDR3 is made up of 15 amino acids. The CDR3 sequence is CASSLAGGWNQPQHF. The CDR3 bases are TGTGCCAGCAGCTTAGCGGGGGGATGGAATCAGCCCCAGCATTTT.

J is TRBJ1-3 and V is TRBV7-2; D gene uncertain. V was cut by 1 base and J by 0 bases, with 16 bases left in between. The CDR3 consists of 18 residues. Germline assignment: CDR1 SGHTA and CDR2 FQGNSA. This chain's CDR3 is CASSLDITVLLSGNTIYF. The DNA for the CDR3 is TGTGCCAGCAGCTTAGACATTACAGTTTTACTCTCTGGAAACACCATATATTTT.

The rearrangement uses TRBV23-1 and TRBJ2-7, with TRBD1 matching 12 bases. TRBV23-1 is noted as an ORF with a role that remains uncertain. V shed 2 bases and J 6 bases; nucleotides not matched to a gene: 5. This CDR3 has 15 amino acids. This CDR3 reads CASSQARDRGPEQYF. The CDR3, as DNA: TGCGCCAGCAGTCAAGCCCGGGACAGGGGGCCCGAGCAGTACTTC.

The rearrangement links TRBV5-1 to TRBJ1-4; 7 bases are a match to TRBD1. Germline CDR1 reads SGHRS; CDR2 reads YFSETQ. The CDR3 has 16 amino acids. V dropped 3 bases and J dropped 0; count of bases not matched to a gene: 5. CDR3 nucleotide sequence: TGCGCCAGCAGCTCCTCCGGGACAGCAACTAATGAAAAACTGTTTTTT. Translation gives CASSSSGTATNEKLFF.

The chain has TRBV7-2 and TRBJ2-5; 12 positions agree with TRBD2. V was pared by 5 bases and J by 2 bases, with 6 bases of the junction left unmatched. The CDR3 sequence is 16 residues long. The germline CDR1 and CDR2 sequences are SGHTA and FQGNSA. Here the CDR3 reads CASSRAGTSGQETQYF. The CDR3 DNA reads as TGTGCCAGCAGCCGCGCCGGGACTAGCGGGCAAGAGACCCAGTACTTC. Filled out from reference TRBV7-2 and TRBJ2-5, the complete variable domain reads GAGVSQSPSNKVTEKGKDVELRCDPISGHTALYWYRQSLGQGLEFLIYFQGNSAPDKSGLPSDRFSAERTGGSVSTLTIQRTQQEDSAVYLCASSRAGTSGQETQYFGPGTRLLVL.

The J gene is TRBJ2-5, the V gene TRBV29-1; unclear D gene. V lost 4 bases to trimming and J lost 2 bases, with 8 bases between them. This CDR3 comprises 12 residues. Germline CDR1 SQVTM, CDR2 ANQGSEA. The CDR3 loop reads CSVGLVQETQYF. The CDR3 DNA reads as TGCAGCGTTGGGCTAGTACAAGAGACCCAGTACTTC.

The CDR3 loop reads CASSQTGDLDQPQHF. CDR3 in DNA: TGTGCCAGCAGCCAAACGGGGGACTTGGACCAGCCCCAGCATTTT. J is TRBJ1-5 and V is TRBV28; perhaps TRBD1 as D (5 bases). The length of the CDR3 is 15 residues. Germline V gives CDR1 MDHEN, CDR2 SYDVKM. Trimming stripped 6 bases from V and 7 bases from J, with 19 bases between. Filled out from reference TRBV28 and TRBJ1-5, the complete variable domain reads DVKVTQSSRYLVKRTGEKVFLECVQDMDHENMFWYRQDPGLGLRLIYFSYDVKMKEKGDIPEGYSVSREKKERFSLILESASTNQTSMYLCASSQTGDLDQPQHFGDGTRLSIL.

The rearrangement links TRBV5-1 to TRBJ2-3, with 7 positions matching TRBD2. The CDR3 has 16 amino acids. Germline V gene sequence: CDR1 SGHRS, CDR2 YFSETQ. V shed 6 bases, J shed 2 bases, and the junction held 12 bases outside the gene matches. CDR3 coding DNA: TGCGCCAGCAACCAATTGACTAGCTCTAACACAGATACGCAGTATTTT. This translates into CASNQLTSSNTDTQYF.

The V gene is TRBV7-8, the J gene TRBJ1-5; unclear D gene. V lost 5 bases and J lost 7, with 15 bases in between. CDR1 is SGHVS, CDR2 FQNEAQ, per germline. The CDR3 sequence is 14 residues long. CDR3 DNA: TGTGCCAGCAGCGCTATATCACTTGAACAGCCCCAGCATTTT. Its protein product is CASSAISLEQPQHF.

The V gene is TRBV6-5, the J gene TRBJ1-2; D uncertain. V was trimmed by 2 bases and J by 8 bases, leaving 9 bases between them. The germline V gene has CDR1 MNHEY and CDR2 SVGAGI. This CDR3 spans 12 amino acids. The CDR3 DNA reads TGTGCCAGCAGTTACGGTGGGAGCGGCTACACCTTC. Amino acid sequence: CASSYGGSGYTF.

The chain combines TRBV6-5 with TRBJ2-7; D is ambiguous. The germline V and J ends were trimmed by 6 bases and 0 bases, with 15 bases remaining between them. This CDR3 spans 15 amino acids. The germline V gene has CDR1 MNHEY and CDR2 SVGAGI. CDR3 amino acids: CASREIGPSSYEQYF. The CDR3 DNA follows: TGTGCCAGCAGAGAGATTGGGCCGAGCTCCTACGAGCAGTACTTC.

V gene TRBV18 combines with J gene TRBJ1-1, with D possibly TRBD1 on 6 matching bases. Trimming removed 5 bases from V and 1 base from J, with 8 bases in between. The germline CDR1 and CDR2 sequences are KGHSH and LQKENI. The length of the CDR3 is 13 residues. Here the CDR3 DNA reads TGTGCCAGCTCAGCGACAGGGAACACTGAAGCTTTCTTT. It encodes CASSATGNTEAFF.

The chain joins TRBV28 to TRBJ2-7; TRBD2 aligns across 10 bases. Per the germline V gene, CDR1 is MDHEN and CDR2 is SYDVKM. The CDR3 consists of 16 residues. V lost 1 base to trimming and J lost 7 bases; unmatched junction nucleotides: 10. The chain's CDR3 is CASSLSFSGGAREQYF. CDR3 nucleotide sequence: TGTGCCAGCAGTTTATCCTTCAGCGGGGGGGCCCGGGAGCAGTACTTC.